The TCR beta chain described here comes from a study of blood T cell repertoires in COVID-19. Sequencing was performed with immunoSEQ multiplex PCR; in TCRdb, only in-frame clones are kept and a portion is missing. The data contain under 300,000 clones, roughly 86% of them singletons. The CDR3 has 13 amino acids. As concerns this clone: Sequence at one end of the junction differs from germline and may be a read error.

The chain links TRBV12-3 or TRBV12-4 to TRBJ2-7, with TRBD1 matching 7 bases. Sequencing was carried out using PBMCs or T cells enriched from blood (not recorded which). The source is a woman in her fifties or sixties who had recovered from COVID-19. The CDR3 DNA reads TGTGCCAGCAGTAGACAGGGAAACCCCGCATGGGACTTC. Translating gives CASSRQGNPAWDF.